This T cell receptor beta chain was retrieved from a study of shared clonotypes between healthy human individuals. Donors were healthy HIV-negative adults without recent acute infections or vaccinations. The table came from immunoSEQ multiplex PCR; TCRdb's copy has only in-frame clones and leaves some out. Among fewer than 600,000 clones, 70% to 80% were seen once, and the ten largest hold roughly an eighth. V shed 1 base and J shed 5 bases, with 12 bases lying between them. Germline CDR1 reads SGHAT; CDR2 reads FQNNGV. This CDR3 is built from 15 residues. Input material: PBMCs. The chain carries TRBV11-2 and TRBJ2-1, with D perhaps assigned TRBD1 or TRBD2 (5 bases each). This receptor was obtained from a woman aged 40 to 50 in good health. Some clones in this sample may be carry-over from other donors' samples. The CDR3 sequence: CASSLVGTNHNEQFF. In nucleotides, the CDR3 is TGTGCCAGCAGCTTAGTAGGGACCAACCACAATGAGCAGTTCTTC.